This is a list of T cell receptor beta chains from one sample in a study of blood T cell repertoires in COVID-19. Libraries were prepared by immunoSEQ multiplex PCR; TCRdb keeps only in-frame clonotypes and omits some of them. Of around 300,000 clones listed, approximately 92% are singletons. Input material: PBMCs or T cells enriched from blood (not recorded which). The receptors were sampled from a woman in her twenties or thirties who had recovered from COVID-19. CDR3s include the opening cysteine and the closing phenylalanine or tryptophan. The order of the fields is CDR3 length, D gene, V gene, J gene, clone size, CDR3 protein, CDR3 DNA. The D gene is left open where the match is weak. Only part of the rows carry a size: once, few, many, or a class if the clone is expanded.

len: 14; d_gene: .; v_gene: TRBV5-8; j_gene: TRBJ1-1; abundance: once; CDR3aa: CARKGGKGNTEAFF; CDR3nt: TGTGCCAGAAAGGGGGGGAAAGGGAACACTGAAGCTTTCTTT
len: 14; d_gene: TRBD1; v_gene: TRBV5-1; j_gene: TRBJ1-5; abundance: .; CDR3aa: CASSLEDRGGPQHF; CDR3nt: TGCGCCAGCAGCTTGGAGGACAGGGGGGGGCCCCAGCATTTT
len: 20; d_gene: TRBD2; v_gene: TRBV18; j_gene: TRBJ2-2; abundance: .; CDR3aa: CASSPHGWTSGNWYTGELFF; CDR3nt: TGTGCCAGCTCACCACACGGTTGGACTAGCGGGAATTGGTACACCGGGGAGCTGTTTTTT
len: 13; d_gene: .; v_gene: TRBV5-1; j_gene: TRBJ1-1; abundance: .; CDR3aa: CASSLVAGTEAFF; CDR3nt: TGCGCCAGCAGCTTGGTAGCGGGAACTGAAGCTTTCTTT
len: 15; d_gene: TRBD1; v_gene: TRBV3-1/TRBV3-2; j_gene: TRBJ1-2; abundance: few; CDR3aa: CASSHRDRGNYGYTF; CDR3nt: TGTGCCAGCAGCCATAGGGACAGAGGTAACTATGGCTACACCTTC
len: 13; d_gene: .; v_gene: TRBV10-3; j_gene: TRBJ1-2; abundance: .; CDR3aa: CALKGRQDYGYTF; CDR3nt: TGTGCCTTAAAAGGTCGGCAGGACTATGGCTACACCTTC
len: 14; d_gene: TRBD1; v_gene: TRBV18; j_gene: TRBJ2-5; abundance: once; CDR3aa: CASSPGSGGETQYF; CDR3nt: TGTGCCAGCTCTCCGGGCTCAGGGGGAGAGACCCAGTACTTC
len: 14; d_gene: TRBD2; v_gene: TRBV3-1/TRBV3-2; j_gene: TRBJ2-7; abundance: .; CDR3aa: CASSQGGTAYEQYF; CDR3nt: TGTGCCAGCAGCCAGGGGGGGACCGCCTACGAGCAGTACTTC
len: 13; d_gene: .; v_gene: TRBV3-1/TRBV3-2; j_gene: TRBJ2-7; abundance: .; CDR3aa: CASSLSGGSEQYF; CDR3nt: TGTGCCAGCAGCCTTTCTGGGGGGAGCGAGCAGTACTTC
len: 18; d_gene: TRBD2; v_gene: TRBV19; j_gene: TRBJ2-1; abundance: few; CDR3aa: CAASRTSGRVQAYNEQFF; CDR3nt: TGTGCCGCAAGTAGGACTAGCGGGAGGGTGCAAGCCTACAATGAGCAGTTCTTC
len: 13; d_gene: .; v_gene: TRBV30; j_gene: TRBJ1-5; abundance: .; CDR3aa: CAWRDSKNQPQHF; CDR3nt: TGTGCCTGGAGAGACAGCAAAAATCAGCCCCAGCATTTT
len: 14; d_gene: .; v_gene: TRBV7-8; j_gene: TRBJ1-2; abundance: .; CDR3aa: CASSLAGALYGYTF; CDR3nt: TGTGCCAGCAGCTTAGCGGGAGCCCTTTATGGCTACACCTTC
len: 13; d_gene: .; v_gene: TRBV28; j_gene: TRBJ1-2; abundance: .; CDR3aa: CASSFSNNYGYTF; CDR3nt: TGTGCCAGCAGTTTCAGTAATAACTATGGCTACACCTTC
len: 16; d_gene: .; v_gene: TRBV7-9; j_gene: TRBJ1-4; abundance: .; CDR3aa: CASSLIRGATNEKLFF; CDR3nt: TGTGCCAGCAGCTTAATCAGGGGTGCAACTAATGAAAAACTGTTTTTT
len: 19; d_gene: .; v_gene: TRBV15; j_gene: TRBJ2-2; abundance: .; CDR3aa: CATSRGFLGLASNTGELFF; CDR3nt: TGTGCCACCAGCAGGGGATTCTTGGGGCTAGCGTCGAACACCGGGGAGCTGTTTTTT
len: 15; d_gene: .; v_gene: TRBV10-3; j_gene: TRBJ2-1; abundance: once; CDR3aa: CAISESSDSYNEQFF; CDR3nt: TGTGCCATCAGTGAGTCAAGCGACTCCTACAATGAGCAGTTCTTC
len: 17; d_gene: .; v_gene: TRBV6-2/TRBV6-3; j_gene: TRBJ1-4; abundance: .; CDR3aa: CASSYSRRAGDNEKLFF; CDR3nt: TGTGCCAGCAGTTACTCGAGGCGGGCAGGAGATAATGAAAAACTGTTTTTT
len: 15; d_gene: .; v_gene: TRBV7-2; j_gene: TRBJ2-1; abundance: once; CDR3aa: CASSLLGVGGNEQFF; CDR3nt: TGTGCCAGCAGCTTACTGGGAGTCGGTGGGAATGAGCAGTTCTTC
len: 15; d_gene: .; v_gene: TRBV15; j_gene: TRBJ2-3; abundance: few; CDR3aa: CATSNYREGADTQYF; CDR3nt: TGTGCCACCAGCAATTACAGGGAGGGGGCAGATACGCAGTATTTT
len: 16; d_gene: TRBD1; v_gene: TRBV19; j_gene: TRBJ2-5; abundance: .; CDR3aa: CASSKTGTGGIQTQYF; CDR3nt: TGTGCCAGTAGTAAAACCGGGACAGGGGGCATTCAGACCCAGTACTTC
len: 17; d_gene: TRBD1; v_gene: TRBV7-8; j_gene: TRBJ2-6; abundance: .; CDR3aa: CASSLRQGNSGANVLTF; CDR3nt: TGTGCCAGCAGCTTACGACAGGGAAACTCTGGGGCCAACGTCCTGACTTTC
len: 15; d_gene: .; v_gene: TRBV6-5; j_gene: TRBJ1-3; abundance: .; CDR3aa: CASRAGSVSGNTIYF; CDR3nt: TGTGCCAGTAGGGCCGGGAGTGTCTCTGGAAACACCATATATTTT
len: 15; d_gene: TRBD2; v_gene: TRBV4-1; j_gene: TRBJ2-1; abundance: .; CDR3aa: CASSLSGLAYNEQFF; CDR3nt: TGCGCCAGCAGCCTTTCGGGACTAGCTTACAATGAGCAGTTCTTC
len: 14; d_gene: .; v_gene: TRBV6-5; j_gene: TRBJ2-1; abundance: .; CDR3aa: CASVRDTLYNEQFF; CDR3nt: TGTGCCAGTGTCCGGGACACCCTCTACAATGAGCAGTTCTTC
len: 15; d_gene: TRBD2; v_gene: TRBV5-6; j_gene: TRBJ2-7; abundance: few; CDR3aa: CASSTTSGESYEQYF; CDR3nt: TGTGCCAGCAGCACAACTAGCGGGGAATCCTACGAGCAGTACTTC
len: 14; d_gene: .; v_gene: TRBV4-1; j_gene: TRBJ1-1; abundance: .; CDR3aa: CASSQLGLATEAFF; CDR3nt: TGCGCCAGCAGCCAACTGGGACTGGCGACTGAAGCTTTCTTT
len: 15; d_gene: TRBD2; v_gene: TRBV24-1; j_gene: TRBJ2-1; abundance: .; CDR3aa: CATSVGVAGGHEQFF; CDR3nt: TGTGCCACCAGTGTTGGAGTAGCGGGAGGCCATGAGCAGTTCTTC
len: 15; d_gene: .; v_gene: TRBV3-1/TRBV3-2; j_gene: TRBJ2-7; abundance: .; CDR3aa: CASSQDPATGYEQYF; CDR3nt: TGTGCCAGCAGCCAAGATCCCGCGACGGGATACGAGCAGTACTTC
len: 13; d_gene: .; v_gene: TRBV19; j_gene: TRBJ1-2; abundance: .; CDR3aa: CASRMTVGYGYTF; CDR3nt: TGTGCCAGTAGAATGACAGTTGGGTATGGCTACACCTTC
len: 16; d_gene: TRBD1; v_gene: TRBV5-6; j_gene: TRBJ2-7; abundance: .; CDR3aa: CASSPTGARSSYEQYF; CDR3nt: TGTGCCAGCAGCCCTACAGGGGCCAGGTCCTCCTACGAGCAGTACTTC
len: 15; d_gene: .; v_gene: TRBV27; j_gene: TRBJ2-1; abundance: .; CDR3aa: CASTKGSGSYNEQFF; CDR3nt: TGTGCCAGCACTAAAGGGAGTGGGTCCTACAATGAGCAGTTCTTC
len: 14; d_gene: .; v_gene: TRBV18; j_gene: TRBJ2-3; abundance: .; CDR3aa: CASSPQGSTDTQYF; CDR3nt: TGTGCCAGCTCGCCTCAGGGGAGCACAGATACGCAGTATTTT
len: 15; d_gene: TRBD2; v_gene: TRBV2; j_gene: TRBJ2-1; abundance: .; CDR3aa: CASNMGLAGYNEQFF; CDR3nt: TGTGCCAGCAACATGGGACTAGCGGGCTACAATGAGCAGTTCTTC
len: 14; d_gene: .; v_gene: TRBV5-5; j_gene: TRBJ1-5; abundance: .; CDR3aa: CASSLQGFGQPQHF; CDR3nt: TGTGCCAGCAGCTTACAGGGTTTCGGTCAGCCCCAGCATTTT
len: 12; d_gene: .; v_gene: TRBV28; j_gene: TRBJ1-1; abundance: .; CDR3aa: CASSTVNTEAFF; CDR3nt: TGTGCCAGCAGTACGGTGAACACTGAAGCTTTCTTT
len: 14; d_gene: .; v_gene: TRBV11-1; j_gene: TRBJ1-1; abundance: .; CDR3aa: CASSEQRLNTEAFF; CDR3nt: TGTGCCAGCAGCGAACAGAGATTGAACACTGAAGCTTTCTTT
len: 18; d_gene: TRBD2; v_gene: TRBV10-3; j_gene: TRBJ2-1; abundance: .; CDR3aa: CAISEGTSGRAGSDEQFF; CDR3nt: TGTGCCATCAGTGAGGGGACTAGCGGGAGGGCCGGGTCGGATGAGCAGTTCTTC
len: 17; d_gene: TRBD1; v_gene: TRBV25-1; j_gene: TRBJ2-7; abundance: .; CDR3aa: CASSEWGGQGASYEQYF; CDR3nt: TGTGCCAGCAGTGAATGGGGAGGACAGGGGGCCTCCTACGAGCAGTACTTC
len: 14; d_gene: .; v_gene: TRBV10-3; j_gene: TRBJ1-2; abundance: few; CDR3aa: CAISAAGDSYGYTF; CDR3nt: TGTGCCATCAGTGCCGCAGGGGATAGCTATGGCTACACCTTC
len: 17; d_gene: TRBD2; v_gene: TRBV25-1; j_gene: TRBJ2-1; abundance: .; CDR3aa: CASSDQTGLAGYNEQFF; CDR3nt: TGTGCCAGCAGCGACCAGACGGGACTAGCGGGTTACAATGAGCAGTTCTTC
len: 19; d_gene: .; v_gene: TRBV3-1/TRBV3-2; j_gene: TRBJ2-3; abundance: .; CDR3aa: CASSQTKWASGSSTDTQYF; CDR3nt: TGTGCCAGCAGCCAAACCAAATGGGCCTCGGGAAGCAGCACAGATACGCAGTATTTT
len: 14; d_gene: .; v_gene: TRBV11-2; j_gene: TRBJ2-5; abundance: .; CDR3aa: CASSVEDNQETQYF; CDR3nt: TGTGCCAGCAGCGTTGAGGATAACCAAGAGACCCAGTACTTC
len: 14; d_gene: TRBD1; v_gene: TRBV24-1; j_gene: TRBJ1-4; abundance: .; CDR3aa: CATSDPGQGGKLFF; CDR3nt: TGTGCCACCAGTGACCCCGGACAGGGGGGAAAACTGTTTTTT
len: 16; d_gene: TRBD1; v_gene: TRBV3-1/TRBV3-2; j_gene: TRBJ1-3; abundance: once; CDR3aa: CASGVQQGARGNTIYF; CDR3nt: TGTGCCAGCGGCGTCCAGCAGGGGGCGCGTGGAAACACCATATATTTT
len: 14; d_gene: TRBD1; v_gene: TRBV4-3; j_gene: TRBJ1-2; abundance: .; CDR3aa: CASSPDRGGYGYTF; CDR3nt: TGCGCCAGCAGCCCCGACAGGGGAGGCTATGGCTACACCTTC
len: 17; d_gene: TRBD2; v_gene: TRBV4-2; j_gene: TRBJ2-1; abundance: .; CDR3aa: CASSQYTSGRSHHEQFF; CDR3nt: TGTGCCAGCAGCCAATACACTAGCGGGAGGTCCCACCATGAGCAGTTCTTC
len: 17; d_gene: .; v_gene: TRBV5-1; j_gene: TRBJ2-2; abundance: .; CDR3aa: CASSTSPGSPNTGELFF; CDR3nt: TGCGCCAGCAGCACGAGCCCGGGGAGCCCGAACACCGGGGAGCTGTTTTTT
len: 15; d_gene: .; v_gene: TRBV3-1/TRBV3-2; j_gene: TRBJ2-7; abundance: .; CDR3aa: CASSQLSVGVYEQYF; CDR3nt: TGTGCCAGCAGCCAGCTCTCGGTAGGGGTCTACGAGCAGTACTTC
len: 16; d_gene: TRBD1; v_gene: TRBV5-1; j_gene: TRBJ2-5; abundance: .; CDR3aa: CASSLLPRGSEETQYF; CDR3nt: TGCGCCAGCAGCTTGTTACCCAGGGGGTCGGAAGAGACCCAGTACTTC
len: 15; d_gene: .; v_gene: TRBV7-9; j_gene: TRBJ1-5; abundance: .; CDR3aa: CASSQTGGGGQPQHF; CDR3nt: TGTGCCAGCAGCCAAACGGGCGGGGGTGGTCAGCCCCAGCATTTT
len: 15; d_gene: .; v_gene: TRBV6-5; j_gene: TRBJ1-4; abundance: .; CDR3aa: CASRSDPGGNEKLFF; CDR3nt: TGTGCCAGCAGATCGGACCCGGGAGGTAATGAAAAACTGTTTTTT
len: 15; d_gene: TRBD1; v_gene: TRBV2; j_gene: TRBJ1-2; abundance: .; CDR3aa: CASSEAGQTNYGYTF; CDR3nt: TGTGCCAGCAGTGAAGCGGGACAGACAAACTATGGCTACACCTTC
len: 14; d_gene: TRBD2; v_gene: TRBV2; j_gene: TRBJ2-2; abundance: once; CDR3aa: CASSGPSGTGELFF; CDR3nt: TGTGCCAGCAGTGGGCCTAGCGGCACCGGGGAGCTGTTTTTT
len: 16; d_gene: TRBD2; v_gene: TRBV4-1; j_gene: TRBJ2-1; abundance: .; CDR3aa: CASSQVSERENCEQFF; CDR3nt: TGCGCCAGCAGCCAAGTGAGCGAGCGGGAGAACTGCGAGCAGTTCTTC